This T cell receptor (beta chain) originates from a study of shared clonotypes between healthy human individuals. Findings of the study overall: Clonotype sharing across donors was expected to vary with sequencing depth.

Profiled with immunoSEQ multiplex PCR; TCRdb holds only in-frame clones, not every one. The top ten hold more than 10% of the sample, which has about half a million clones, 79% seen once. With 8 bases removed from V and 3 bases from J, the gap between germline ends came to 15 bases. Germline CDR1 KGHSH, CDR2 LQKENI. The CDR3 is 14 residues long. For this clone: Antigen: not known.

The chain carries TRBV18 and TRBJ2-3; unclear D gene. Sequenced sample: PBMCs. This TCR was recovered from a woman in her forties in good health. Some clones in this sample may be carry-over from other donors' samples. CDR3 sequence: CASIGFVRTDTQYF. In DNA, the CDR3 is TGTGCCAGCATAGGGTTTGTGAGGACAGATACGCAGTATTTT.